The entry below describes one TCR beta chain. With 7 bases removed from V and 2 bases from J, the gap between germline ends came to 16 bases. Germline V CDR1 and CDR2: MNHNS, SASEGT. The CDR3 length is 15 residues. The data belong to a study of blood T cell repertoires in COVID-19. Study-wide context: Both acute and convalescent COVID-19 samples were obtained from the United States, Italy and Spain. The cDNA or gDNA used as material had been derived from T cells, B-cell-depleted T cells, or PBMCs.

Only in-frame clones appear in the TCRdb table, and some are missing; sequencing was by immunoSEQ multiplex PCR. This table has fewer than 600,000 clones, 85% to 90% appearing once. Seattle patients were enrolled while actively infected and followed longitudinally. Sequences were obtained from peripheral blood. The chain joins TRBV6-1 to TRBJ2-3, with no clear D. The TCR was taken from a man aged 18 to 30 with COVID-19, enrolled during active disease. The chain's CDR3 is CASTDLRKATDTQYF. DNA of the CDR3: TGTGCCAGCACCGACCTGCGGAAGGCCACAGATACGCAGTATTTT.